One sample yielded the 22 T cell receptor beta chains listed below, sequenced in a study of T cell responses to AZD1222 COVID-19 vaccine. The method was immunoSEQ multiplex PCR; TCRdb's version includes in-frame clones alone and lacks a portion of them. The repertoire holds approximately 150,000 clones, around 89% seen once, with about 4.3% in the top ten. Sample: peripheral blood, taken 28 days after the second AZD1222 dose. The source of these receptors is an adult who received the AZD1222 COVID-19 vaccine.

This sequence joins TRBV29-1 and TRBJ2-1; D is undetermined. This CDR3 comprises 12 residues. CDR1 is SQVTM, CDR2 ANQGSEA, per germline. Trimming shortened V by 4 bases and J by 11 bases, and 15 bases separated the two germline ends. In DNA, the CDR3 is TGCAGCGTTGCTGAAGGCTCCCGACAGCAGTTCTTC. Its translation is CSVAEGSRQQFF.

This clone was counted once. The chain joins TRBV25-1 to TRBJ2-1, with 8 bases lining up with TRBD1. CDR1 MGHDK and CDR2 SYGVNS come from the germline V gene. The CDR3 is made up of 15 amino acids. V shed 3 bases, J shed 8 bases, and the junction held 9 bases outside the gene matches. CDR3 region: CASSDRQGISDEQFF. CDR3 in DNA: TGTGCCAGCAGTGACCGACAGGGGATTTCCGATGAGCAGTTCTTC.

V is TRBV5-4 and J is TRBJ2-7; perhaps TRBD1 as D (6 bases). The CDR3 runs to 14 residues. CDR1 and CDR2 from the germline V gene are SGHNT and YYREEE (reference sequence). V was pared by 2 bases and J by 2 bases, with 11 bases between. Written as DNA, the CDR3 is TGTGCCAGCAGCTTACAGGGAACAACCTACGAGCAGTACTTC. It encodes CASSLQGTTYEQYF.

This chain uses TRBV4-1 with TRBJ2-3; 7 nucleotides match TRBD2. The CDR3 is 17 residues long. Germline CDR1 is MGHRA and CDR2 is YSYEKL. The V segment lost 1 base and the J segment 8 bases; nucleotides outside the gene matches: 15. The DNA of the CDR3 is TGCGCCAGCAGCCAAGCCTACCCGGGGGGTCAGGAAGGTACGCAGTATTTT. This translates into CASSQAYPGGQEGTQYF.

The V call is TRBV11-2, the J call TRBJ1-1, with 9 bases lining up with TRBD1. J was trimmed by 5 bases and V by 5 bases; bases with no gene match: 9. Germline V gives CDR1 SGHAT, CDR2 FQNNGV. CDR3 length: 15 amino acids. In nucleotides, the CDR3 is TGTGCCAGCAGCCTTATCGGGACAGGGAGGACTGAAGCTTTCTTT. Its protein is CASSLIGTGRTEAFF. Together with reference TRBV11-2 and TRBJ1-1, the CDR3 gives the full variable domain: EAGVAQSPRYKIIEKRQSVAFWCNPISGHATLYWYQQILGQGPKLLIQFQNNGVVDDSQLPKDRFSAERLKGVDSTLKIQPAKLEDSAVYLCASSLIGTGRTEAFFGQGTRLTVV.

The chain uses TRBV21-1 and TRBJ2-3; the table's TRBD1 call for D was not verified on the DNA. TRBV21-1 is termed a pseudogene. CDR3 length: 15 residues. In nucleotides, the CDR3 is TGTGCCAGCAGCAAAGCCAAGGGGGCCACAGATACGCAGTATTTT. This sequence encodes CASSKAKGATDTQYF.

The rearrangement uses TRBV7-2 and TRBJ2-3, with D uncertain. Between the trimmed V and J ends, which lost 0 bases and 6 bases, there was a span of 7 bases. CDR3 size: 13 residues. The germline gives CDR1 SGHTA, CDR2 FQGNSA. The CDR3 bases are TGTGCCAGCAGCTTAGCCGACTCCGATACGCAGTATTTT. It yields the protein CASSLADSDTQYF.

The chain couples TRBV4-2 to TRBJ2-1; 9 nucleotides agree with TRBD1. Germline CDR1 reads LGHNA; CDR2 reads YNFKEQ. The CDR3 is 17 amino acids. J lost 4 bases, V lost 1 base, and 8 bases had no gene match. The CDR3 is CASSQVLTGGFYNEQFF. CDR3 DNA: TGTGCCAGCAGCCAAGTCCTAACAGGGGGCTTTTACAATGAGCAGTTCTTC.

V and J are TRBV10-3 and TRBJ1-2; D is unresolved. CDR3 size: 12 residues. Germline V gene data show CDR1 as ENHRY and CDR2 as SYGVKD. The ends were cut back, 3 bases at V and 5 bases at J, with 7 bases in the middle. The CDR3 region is CAISETEYGYTF. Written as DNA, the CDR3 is TGTGCCATCAGTGAAACAGAATATGGCTACACCTTC.

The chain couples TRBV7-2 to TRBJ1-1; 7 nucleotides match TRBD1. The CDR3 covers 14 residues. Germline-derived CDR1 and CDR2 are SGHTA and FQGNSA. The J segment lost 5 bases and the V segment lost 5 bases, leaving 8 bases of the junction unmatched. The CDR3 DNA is TGTGCCAGCAGCCCAAACAGGGGAGGGACTGAAGCTTTCTTT. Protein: CASSPNRGGTEAFF.

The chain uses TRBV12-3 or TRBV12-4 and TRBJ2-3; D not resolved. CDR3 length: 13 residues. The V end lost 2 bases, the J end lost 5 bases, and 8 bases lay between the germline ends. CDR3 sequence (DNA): TGTGCCAGCAGTTTAAATAGGAAAGATACGCAGTATTTT. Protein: CASSLNRKDTQYF.

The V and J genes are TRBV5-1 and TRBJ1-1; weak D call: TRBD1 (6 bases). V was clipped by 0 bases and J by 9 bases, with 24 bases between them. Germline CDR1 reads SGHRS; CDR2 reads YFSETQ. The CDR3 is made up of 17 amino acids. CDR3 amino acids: CASSLAMGGGRLPKAFF. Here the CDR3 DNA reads TGCGCCAGCAGCTTGGCCATGGGAGGGGGTAGGTTGCCTAAAGCTTTCTTT.

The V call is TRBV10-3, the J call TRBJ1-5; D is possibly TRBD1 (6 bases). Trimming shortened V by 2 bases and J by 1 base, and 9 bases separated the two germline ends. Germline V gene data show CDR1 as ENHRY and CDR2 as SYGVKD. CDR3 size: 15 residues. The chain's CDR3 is CAISEGQGSNQPQHF. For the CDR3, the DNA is TGTGCCATCAGTGAGGGGCAGGGGAGCAATCAGCCCCAGCATTTT.

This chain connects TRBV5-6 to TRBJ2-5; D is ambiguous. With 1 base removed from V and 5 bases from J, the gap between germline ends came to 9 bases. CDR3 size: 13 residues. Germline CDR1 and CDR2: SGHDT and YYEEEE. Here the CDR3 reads CASSLKIKETQYF. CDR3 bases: TGTGCCAGCAGCTTGAAGATTAAGGAGACCCAGTACTTC.

The CDR3 DNA reads as TGTGCCAGCAGTCCTTTTATGGGGGGATATAACTATGGCTACACCTTC. This codes for CASSPFMGGYNYGYTF. This chain joins TRBV2 and TRBJ1-2; perhaps TRBD1 as D (5 bases). The CDR3 has 16 amino acids. Between the trimmed V and J ends, which lost 5 bases and 1 base, there was a span of 17 bases. CDR1 and CDR2 (germline): SNHLY, FYNNEI.

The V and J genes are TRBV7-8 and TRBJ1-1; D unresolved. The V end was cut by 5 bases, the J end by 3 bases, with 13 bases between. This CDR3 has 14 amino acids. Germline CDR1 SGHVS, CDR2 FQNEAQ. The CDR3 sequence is CASSPARGDTEAFF. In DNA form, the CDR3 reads TGTGCCAGCAGCCCCGCTCGGGGTGACACTGAAGCTTTCTTT.

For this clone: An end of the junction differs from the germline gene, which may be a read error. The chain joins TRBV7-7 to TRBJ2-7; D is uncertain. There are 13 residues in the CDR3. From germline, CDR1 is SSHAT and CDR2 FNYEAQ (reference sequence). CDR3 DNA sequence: TGTGCTAGCAGCTTAGATCGGATCGCGGAGCAGTACTTC. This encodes CASSLDRIAEQYF.

This CDR3 reads CASSELGGTTYNEQFF. The DNA for the CDR3 is TGTGCCAGCAGTGAATTGGGCGGAACGACCTACAATGAGCAGTTCTTC. The rearrangement joins TRBV25-1 to TRBJ2-1, with D unclear. Germline values: CDR1 MGHDK, CDR2 SYGVNS. The ends were cut back, 1 base at V and 2 bases at J, with 12 bases in the middle. The length of the CDR3 is 16 residues.

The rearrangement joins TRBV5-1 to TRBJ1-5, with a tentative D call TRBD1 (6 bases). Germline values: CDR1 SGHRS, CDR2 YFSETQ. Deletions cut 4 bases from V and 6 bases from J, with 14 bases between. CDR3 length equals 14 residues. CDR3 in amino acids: CASSPDRRGQPQHF. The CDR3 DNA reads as TGCGCCAGCAGCCCTGACAGGAGAGGTCAGCCCCAGCATTTT.

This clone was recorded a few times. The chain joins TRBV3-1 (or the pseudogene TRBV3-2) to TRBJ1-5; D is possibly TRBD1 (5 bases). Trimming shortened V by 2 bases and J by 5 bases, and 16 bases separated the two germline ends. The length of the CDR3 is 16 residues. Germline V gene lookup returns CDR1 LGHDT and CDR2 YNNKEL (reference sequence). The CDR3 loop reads CASSQNPTVPYQPQHF. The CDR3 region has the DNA TGTGCCAGCAGCCAAAACCCGACAGTCCCCTATCAGCCCCAGCATTTT.

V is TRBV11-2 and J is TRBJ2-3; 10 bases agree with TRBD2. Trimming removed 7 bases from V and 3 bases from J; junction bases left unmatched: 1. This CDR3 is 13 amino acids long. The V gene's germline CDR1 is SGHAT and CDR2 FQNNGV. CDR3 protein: CASKTSGTDTQYF. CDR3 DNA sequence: TGTGCCAGCAAGACTAGCGGGACAGATACGCAGTATTTT.

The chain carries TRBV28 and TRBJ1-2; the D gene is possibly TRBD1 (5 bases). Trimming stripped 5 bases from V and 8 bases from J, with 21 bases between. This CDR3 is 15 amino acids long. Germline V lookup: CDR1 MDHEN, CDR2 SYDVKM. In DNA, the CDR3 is TGTGCCAGCAGTCCCGGGGACCGCGGCCCGTCAGGCTACACCTTC. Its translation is CASSPGDRGPSGYTF.